The present entry profiles one T cell receptor beta chain with its context. This entry belongs to a study of cytomegalovirus exposure and HLA in healthy donors. Primers included in the PCR were 60 Vbeta and 13 Jbeta primers. Method: immunoSEQ multiplex PCR; TCRdb's copy keeps in-frame clones and lacks some. The sample records around 140,000 clones, roughly 9.8% being singletons. This receptor was identified in a man aged 50 to 59 in good health and CMV-seronegative. Sequenced input: PBMCs.

As DNA, the CDR3 is TGTGCCAGCAGCTTACTTACCGGGACAGGGCCTTCTAGCAATCAGCCCCAGCATTTT. This encodes CASSLLTGTGPSSNQPQHF. The rearrangement uses TRBV7-6 and TRBJ1-5; 9 positions match TRBD1. V gave up 2 bases and J gave up 0 bases; unmatched junction bases: 11. Germline lookup yields CDR1 SGHVS and CDR2 FNYEAQ. This CDR3 spans 19 amino acids.